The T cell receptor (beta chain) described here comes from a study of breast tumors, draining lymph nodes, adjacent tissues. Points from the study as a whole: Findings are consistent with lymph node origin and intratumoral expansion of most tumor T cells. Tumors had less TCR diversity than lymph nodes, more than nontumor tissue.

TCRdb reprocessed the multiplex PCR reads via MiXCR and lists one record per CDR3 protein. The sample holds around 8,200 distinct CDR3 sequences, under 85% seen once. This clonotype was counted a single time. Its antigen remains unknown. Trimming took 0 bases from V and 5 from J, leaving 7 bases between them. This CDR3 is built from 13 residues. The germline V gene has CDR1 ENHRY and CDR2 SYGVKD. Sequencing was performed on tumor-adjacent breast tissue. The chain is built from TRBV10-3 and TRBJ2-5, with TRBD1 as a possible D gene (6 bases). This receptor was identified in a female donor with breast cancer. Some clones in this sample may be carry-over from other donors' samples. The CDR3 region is CAISESRGETQYF. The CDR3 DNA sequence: TGTGCCATCAGTGAGTCTAGGGGGGAGACCCAGTACTTC.